The following is a T cell receptor (beta chain) sequence with its context. The data are from a study of blood T cell repertoires in COVID-19. Whole-study context: Samples representing acute and convalescent COVID-19 were sourced from the United States, Italy and Spain. T cells, B-cell-depleted T cells, or PBMCs provided the cDNA or gDNA that served as material.

Per the original data handling: By means of reference gene primer amplification, nucleated cell counts were estimated. Using immunoSEQ multiplex PCR, the repertoire was profiled, and TCRdb retains in-frame clones only, with some absent. That table furnishes V, J and clone size, whereas the DNA furnished D and trimming. The data contain approximately 37,000 clones, more than 90% of them seen just once; the ten biggest clones take up less than 6%. The CDR3 totals 16 residues. CDR1 is LGHNA and CDR2 is YNFKEQ in the germline V gene. Trimming pared 4 bases from V and 2 bases from J, leaving 17 bases between.

The sequencing sample was made of peripheral blood. The chain uses TRBV4-2 and TRBJ1-1; no firm D call. This receptor was identified in a woman older than 75 with acute or convalescent COVID-19. The CDR3 reads CASSLPPASVNTEAFF. CDR3 DNA: TGTGCCAGCAGCCTCCCTCCAGCGTCCGTAAACACTGAAGCTTTCTTT.